The 10 T cell receptor beta chains below were found in one sample sequenced in a study of regulatory T cells in long-lasting Graves disease. Libraries of TCR beta came from iRepertoire HTBI primers plus Arm-PCR of CDR3 regions. A single record per CDR3 protein comes from TCRdb applying MiXCR to the multiplex PCR reads. The sample holds about 620,000 distinct CDR3 sequences; roughly 15% are singletons and the top ten take 18%. The time point is: newly diagnosed GD, antithyroid drugs for less than 3 months. Generation of the TCR library employed RNA extracted from PBMCs. This sample was shared with a second study, whose subject was T cells in Graves' hyperthyroidism and ophthalmopathy.

The sample consisted of peripheral blood mononuclear cells (PBMCs), taken at new diagnosis, from a patient treated with antithyroid drugs. The receptors derive from a woman in her 30s with Graves disease.

This clonotype was seen a handful of times. The gene calls are TRBV7-3 and TRBJ2-1, with D unclear. Germline V gene data show CDR1 as SGHTA and CDR2 as FQGTGA. The CDR3 loop spans 13 amino acids. With 3 bases removed from V and 8 bases from J, the gap between germline ends came to 11 bases. The CDR3 spells CASSLDLTDEQFF. Here the CDR3 DNA reads TGTGCCAGCAGCTTGGATCTTACAGATGAGCAGTTCTTC.

The chain recombines TRBV6-1 with TRBJ2-7; D uncertain. The CDR3 spans 14 residues. Trimming removed 0 bases from V and 4 bases from J, with 10 bases in between. CDR1 MNHNS and CDR2 SASEGT come from the germline V gene. The CDR3 sequence: CASSEALSGYEQYF. The CDR3 nucleotides read TGTGCCAGCAGTGAAGCGCTATCCGGTTACGAGCAGTACTTC.

The genes are TRBV6-1 and TRBJ2-7, with D hard to call. V dropped 3 bases and J dropped 3 bases, with 9 bases sitting between them. This CDR3 contains 13 residues. Germline CDR1 MNHNS, CDR2 SASEGT. The CDR3 region has the DNA TGTGCCAGCAGTGAGCGGAACCTCTACGAGCAGTACTTC. This sequence encodes CASSERNLYEQYF.

This clonotype was detected a few times. The genes are TRBV9 and TRBJ2-7; D is tentatively TRBD1 or TRBD2 (5 bases each). Trimming pared 0 bases from V and 4 bases from J, leaving 17 bases between. Germline-derived CDR1 and CDR2 are SGDLS and YYNGEE. The length of the CDR3 is 16 residues. In DNA, the CDR3 is TGTGCCAGCAGCGTAGGCCCAGGGCAGGACTCATACGAGCAGTACTTC. Translation: CASSVGPGQDSYEQYF. The whole variable domain, remainder taken from reference TRBV9 and TRBJ2-7, is DSGVTQTPKHLITATGQRVTLRCSPRSGDLSVYWYQQSLDQGLQFLIQYYNGEERAKGNILERFSAQQFPDLHSELNLSSLELGDSALYFCASSVGPGQDSYEQYFGPGTRLTVT.

CDR3 nucleotide sequence: TGTGCCAGCAGCGTAGATTCGGGGAACATCGCTGAAGCTTTCTTT. It is translated as CASSVDSGNIAEAFF. The chain recombines TRBV9 with TRBJ1-1; D unresolved. The CDR3 contains 15 residues. The germline CDR1 and CDR2 sequences are SGDLS and YYNGEE. The V gene lost 0 bases and the J gene lost 6 bases, with 15 bases spanning the gap.

This clonotype was seen only a few times. The CDR3 sequence is CASTFRANTEAFF. In nucleotides, the CDR3 is TGTGCCAGTACTTTCAGGGCGAACACTGAAGCTTTCTTT. This chain connects TRBV19 to TRBJ1-1, with D possibly TRBD1 on 5 matching bases. Germline-derived CDR1 and CDR2 are LNHDA and SQIVND (reference sequence). The length of the CDR3 is 13 residues. V was pared by 7 bases and J by 1 base, with 10 bases between. Together with reference TRBV19 and TRBJ1-1, the CDR3 gives the full variable domain: DGGITQSPKYLFRKEGQNVTLSCEQNLNHDAMYWYRQDPGQGLRLIYYSQIVNDFQKGDIAEGYSVSREKKESFPLTVTSAQKNPTAFYLCASTFRANTEAFFGQGTRLTVV.

This clonotype was counted many times. The CDR3 loop reads CASKKGNTQYF. CDR3 DNA sequence: TGTGCCAGCAAGAAGGGAAATACGCAGTATTTT. The chain recombines TRBV2 with TRBJ2-3; the D is unclear. The CDR3 covers 11 residues. The germline V and J ends were trimmed by 7 bases and 7 bases, with 9 bases remaining between them. Germline lookup yields CDR1 SNHLY and CDR2 FYNNEI.

This clonotype was seen many times. The rearrangement joins TRBV27 to TRBJ1-1; D not resolved. The CDR3 runs 13 residues. Per germline, CDR1 MNHEY and CDR2 SMNVEV (reference sequence). The V and J ends lost 2 bases and 1 base respectively, with 5 bases between them. The CDR3 is CASSLLRNTEAFF. CDR3 in DNA: TGTGCCAGCAGTTTACTCAGGAACACTGAAGCTTTCTTT.

As to this clonotype: This sequence may be a read error, since a much larger clone differs from it by one base. Written as DNA, the CDR3 is TGTGCCAGCACTACCCTAACGGGCAATCAGCCCCAGCATTTT. This encodes CASTTLTGNQPQHF. The chain links TRBV6-1 to TRBJ1-5; D gene unclear. Germline V gene data show CDR1 as MNHNS and CDR2 as SASEGT. This CDR3 region has 14 residues. V dropped 7 bases and J dropped 2 bases, with 12 bases sitting between them.

This clonotype was observed a few times. V and J are TRBV7-9 and TRBJ1-2; D gene ambiguous. V dropped 1 base and J dropped 6 bases, with 15 bases sitting between them. Germline lookup yields CDR1 SEHNR and CDR2 FQNEAQ (reference sequence). The CDR3 is made up of 15 amino acids. CDR3 coding DNA: TGTGCCAGCAGCTTAGACCTGGTCCCCTCCCATGGCTACACCTTC. This translates into CASSLDLVPSHGYTF. Variable domain in full (rest from reference TRBV7-9 and TRBJ1-2): DTGVSQNPRHKITKRGQNVTFRCDPISEHNRLYWYRQTLGQGPEFLTYFQNEAQLEKSRLLSDRFSAERPKGSFSTLEIQRTEQGDSAMYLCASSLDLVPSHGYTFGSGTRLTVV.